These 13 T cell receptor beta chains were sequenced from one sample in a study of blood T cells in healthy people across ages. A sample-barcoded 5' primer and a J-beta primer mix were used in a second PCR of about 7 to 12 cycles. TCRdb redid the calling of the 5' RACE reads with MiXCR, one entry per CDR3 protein. The sample comprises roughly 800,000 distinct CDR3 sequences, 20% to 30% of which are singletons, and 3% rests with the top ten. These sequences were also reported in another study, on T cells of mothers and their children.

The sequenced material came from blood. Receptors were obtained from a boy aged 5-17 years in good health.

This clonotype was seen a handful of times. The gene calls are TRBV2 and TRBJ2-7; tentatively, D is TRBD2 (5 bases). CDR3 length equals 15 residues. CDR1 is SNHLY, CDR2 FYNNEI, per germline. Trimming stripped 0 bases from V and 2 bases from J, with 11 bases between. The CDR3 sequence is CASSEALRGTYEQYF. The CDR3 DNA sequence: TGTGCCAGCAGTGAAGCGCTTCGGGGTACCTACGAGCAGTACTTC.

This chain joins TRBV5-1 and TRBJ1-1; D may be TRBD1 (6 bases). This CDR3 contains 13 residues. Germline CDR1 reads SGHRS; CDR2 reads YFSETQ. Trimming shortened V by 4 bases and J by 10 bases, and 17 bases separated the two germline ends. CDR3 DNA sequence: TGCGCCAGCAGCCCGGGGGCCAGGGTTGGAGCTTTCTTT. Its protein is CASSPGARVGAFF.

This clonotype was seen more than once but under ten times. This chain uses TRBV20-1 with TRBJ2-5; D could derive from TRBD1 or TRBD2 (5 bases each). The CDR3 covers 12 residues. The ends were cut back, 5 bases at V and 1 base at J, with 8 bases in the middle. Per the germline V gene, CDR1 is DFQATT and CDR2 is SNEGSKA (reference sequence). The CDR3 region is CSAWDAQETQYF. DNA of the CDR3: TGCAGTGCTTGGGACGCCCAAGAGACCCAGTACTTC.

The chain carries TRBV7-3 and TRBJ2-7; 11 nucleotides agree with TRBD1. CDR1 is SGHTA and CDR2 is FQGTGA in the germline V gene. The CDR3 is made up of 15 amino acids. J gave up 2 bases and V 3 bases, and 3 bases lay outside the gene matches. The CDR3 is CASSFGTGGPYEQYF. CDR3 DNA: TGTGCCAGCAGCTTCGGGACAGGGGGGCCCTACGAGCAGTACTTC.

Concerning this clonotype itself: The conserved final phenylalanine or tryptophan is absent from the CDR3, which likely points to a read error. The chain has TRBV3-1 and TRBJ2-5; no clear D gene. The CDR3 totals 16 residues. V shed 1 base and J shed 4 bases, with 16 bases lying between them. Germline lookup yields CDR1 LGHDT and CDR2 YNNKEL (reference sequence). This CDR3 reads CASSQVVSGGRETQYL. The CDR3 DNA follows: TGTGCCAGCAGCCAAGTGGTCTCGGGTGGAAGAGAGACCCAGTACCTC.

The chain has TRBV6-5 and TRBJ1-2; 7 positions match TRBD1. CDR3 size: 14 residues. The germline V gene has CDR1 MNHEY and CDR2 SVGAGI. Trimming removed 6 bases from V and 4 bases from J; junction bases left unmatched: 8. In DNA, the CDR3 is TGTGCCAGCAGGAGGACAGGAGGAATCTATGGCTACACCTTC. Encoded protein: CASRRTGGIYGYTF.

This clonotype was observed a few times. The junction shows a germline mismatch at one end, possibly a read error. This rearrangement joins TRBV12-3 or TRBV12-4 to TRBJ2-7; 8 bases agree with TRBD1. CDR3 length: 11 residues. CDR3 sequence: CASSSNGGQDF. The CDR3 DNA sequence: TGTGCCAGCAGTTCAAATGGGGGACAGGACTTC.

The CDR3 reads CATSRGGVPTEAFF. As DNA, the CDR3 is TGTGCCACCAGCAGAGGAGGAGTTCCCACTGAAGCTTTCTTT. The chain employs TRBV15 and TRBJ1-1; unclear D gene. Trimming took off 1 base at V and 4 bases at J, with 10 bases between the two ends. Germline lookup yields CDR1 LNHNV and CDR2 YYDKDF (reference sequence). The CDR3 runs to 14 residues. The entire variable domain, with the rest obtained from reference TRBV15 and TRBJ1-1, is as follows: DAMVIQNPRYQVTQFGKPVTLSCSQTLNHNVMYWYQQKSSQAPKLLFHYYDKDFNNEADTPDNFQSRRPNTSFCFLDIRSPGLGDTAMYLCATSRGGVPTEAFFGQGTRLTVV.

The J gene is TRBJ1-2, the V gene TRBV20-1; D is uncertain. Germline V lookup: CDR1 DFQATT, CDR2 SNEGSKA (reference sequence). Trimming left V 0 bases short and J 3 bases short, with 14 bases between. This CDR3 is 15 amino acids long. DNA of the CDR3: TGCAGTGCTAGAGATAACATTGCAGCCTACTATGGCTACACCTTC. Protein sequence: CSARDNIAAYYGYTF.

The table lists this clonotype with a few counts. The rearrangement joins TRBV29-1 to TRBJ2-5; D might be TRBD2 (7 bases). V lost 3 bases and J 0 bases, leaving 17 bases between the germline ends. Germline CDR1 reads SQVTM; CDR2 reads ANQGSEA. This CDR3 spans 16 amino acids. CDR3 nucleotides: TGCAGCGTTGAGAGGGGGTCTAGCGGTTACCAAGAGACCCAGTACTTC. Residues: CSVERGSSGYQETQYF.

This clonotype appeared a few times. The CDR3 region is CSASGGGARTDTQYF. The CDR3 nucleotides are TGCAGTGCTAGCGGTGGCGGGGCCCGCACAGATACGCAGTATTTT. The chain uses TRBV20-1 and TRBJ2-3; D is possibly TRBD2 (6 bases). The CDR3 length is 15 residues. V shed 3 bases and J shed 1 base, with 14 bases lying between them. CDR1 is DFQATT, CDR2 SNEGSKA, per germline (reference sequence).

The chain is built from TRBV7-2 and TRBJ2-5; 8 bases map to TRBD2. This CDR3 has 17 residues. With 5 bases clipped from V and 2 bases from J, the junction kept 13 bases outside the gene matches. Germline-derived CDR1 and CDR2 are SGHTA and FQGNSA. The CDR3 loop reads CASSRRGRQLTQETQYF. CDR3 sequence (DNA): TGTGCCAGCAGCCGACGCGGGAGGCAGTTGACACAAGAGACCCAGTACTTC.

The chain is built from TRBV2 and TRBJ1-6, with D perhaps matching TRBD1 (5 bases). Germline lookup yields CDR1 SNHLY and CDR2 FYNNEI. The CDR3 spans 14 residues. V gave up 9 bases and J gave up 8 bases, with 17 bases separating them. The CDR3 region is CASCFGAGDSPLHF. CDR3 nucleotide sequence: TGTGCCAGTTGCTTCGGGGCGGGAGATTCACCCCTCCACTTT.